This is a list of T cell receptor beta chains from one sample in a study of control samples from healthy donors and cancer patients. TCRdb's copy holds only in-frame clones and misses some; the assay was immunoSEQ multiplex PCR. This table has 15,000 to 20,000 clones, around 90% appearing once. Source material: PBMCs. The source of these receptors is a man aged 55 to 70 with head and neck cancer. The CDR3 runs from the conserved cysteine through the conserved F or W. Fields, in order: V gene, J gene, CDR3 length, CDR3 protein.

TRBV11-2	TRBJ1-2	13	CASSPDPSIGYTF
TRBV19	TRBJ1-1	14	CASSFTAGDTEAFF
TRBV6-5	TRBJ2-7	12	CASSYGVGEQYF
TRBV10-3	TRBJ2-7	14	CAISGGTGVYEQYF
TRBV5-4	TRBJ1-2	14	CASSPDGTIYGYTF
TRBV12-3/TRBV12-4	TRBJ2-2	11	CASSLNGELFF
TRBV3-1/TRBV3-2	TRBJ1-2	13	CASSPDRYYGYTF
TRBV5-4	TRBJ1-2	14	CASSPPTATGGYTF
TRBV28	TRBJ1-1	16	CASSSPRGTANTEAFF
TRBV7-8	TRBJ1-1	14	CASSFRELSTEAFF
TRBV18	TRBJ2-5	11	CASTKQETQYF
TRBV19	TRBJ1-1	16	CASSPGGRVGHTEAFF
TRBV5-1	TRBJ2-3	17	CASSLMAVRPGGDTQYF
TRBV6-5	TRBJ1-1	15	CASSYSNRGYTEAFF
TRBV19	TRBJ1-5	16	CASSESGLRGNQPQHF
TRBV9	TRBJ2-7	14	CASSATGGRDEQYF
TRBV19	TRBJ1-2	14	CASRKTGLGYGYTF
TRBV5-8	TRBJ2-2	15	CASSPGTANTGELFF
TRBV5-1	TRBJ1-3	15	CASSLALSSGNTIYF
TRBV7-2	TRBJ2-5	14	CASSSRQGQETQYF
TRBV19	TRBJ2-5	13	CASGTGGRGTQYF
TRBV19	TRBJ1-2	12	CASNPGNYGYTF
TRBV6-2/TRBV6-3	TRBJ1-4	16	CASSPHRGGFNEKLFF
TRBV9	TRBJ2-2	13	CASSPLVFGELFF
TRBV13	TRBJ2-7	15	CASSSRKEGGYEQYF
TRBV7-9	TRBJ1-5	13	CASSGEGNQPQHF
TRBV6-6	TRBJ1-1	14	CASSYLRGLAEAFF
TRBV12-5	TRBJ2-3	15	CASAYTGGSTDTQYF
TRBV7-3	TRBJ2-1	15	CASSLTGTGGNEQFF
TRBV5-1	TRBJ2-5	14	CASSSRDGGETQYF
TRBV25-1	TRBJ2-5	16	CASSEGSGRSQETQYF
TRBV15	TRBJ2-7	12	CATSPREGIQYF
TRBV19	TRBJ2-1	9	CARGNEQFF
TRBV2	TRBJ1-6	15	CASSERQGNNSPLHF
TRBV7-2	TRBJ2-1	14	CASSLVGGYNEQFF
TRBV11-2	TRBJ1-1	15	CASSLGLATSTEAFF
TRBV10-3	TRBJ2-7	13	CAISGGQSYEQYF
TRBV29-1	TRBJ1-2	15	CSVPMEGHPNYGYTF
TRBV7-2	TRBJ1-3	16	CASSSLSLTSGNTIYF
TRBV6-5	TRBJ2-5	15	CASTILRGTKETQYF
TRBV2	TRBJ1-5	13	CASSGGHNQPQHF
TRBV11-2	TRBJ2-1	12	CASSLDSNEQFF
TRBV18	TRBJ2-7	12	CASSQRPYEQYF
TRBV27	TRBJ1-3	15	CASSLVGTGGNTIYF